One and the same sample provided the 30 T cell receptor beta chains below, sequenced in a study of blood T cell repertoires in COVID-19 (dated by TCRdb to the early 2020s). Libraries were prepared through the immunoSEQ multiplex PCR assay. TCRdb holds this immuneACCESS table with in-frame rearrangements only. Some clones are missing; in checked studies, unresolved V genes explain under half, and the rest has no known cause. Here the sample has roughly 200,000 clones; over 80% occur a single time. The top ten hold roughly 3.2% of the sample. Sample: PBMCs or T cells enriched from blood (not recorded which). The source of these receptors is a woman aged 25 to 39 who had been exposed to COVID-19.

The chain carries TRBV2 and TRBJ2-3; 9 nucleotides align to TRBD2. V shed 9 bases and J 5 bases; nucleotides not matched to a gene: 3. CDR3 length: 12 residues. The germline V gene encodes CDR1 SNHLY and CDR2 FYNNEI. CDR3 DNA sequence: TGTGCCAGGGGACTAGCCGTAGATACGCAGTATTTT. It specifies CARGLAVDTQYF.

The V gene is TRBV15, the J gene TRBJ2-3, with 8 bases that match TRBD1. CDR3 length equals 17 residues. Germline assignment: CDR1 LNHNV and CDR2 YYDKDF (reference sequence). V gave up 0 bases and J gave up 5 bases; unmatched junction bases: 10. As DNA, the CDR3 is TGTGCCACCAGCAGAGATCGTGGCAGGGGGCAAGGAGATACGCAGTATTTT. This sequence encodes CATSRDRGRGQGDTQYF. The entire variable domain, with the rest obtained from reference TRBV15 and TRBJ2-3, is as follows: DAMVIQNPRYQVTQFGKPVTLSCSQTLNHNVMYWYQQKSSQAPKLLFHYYDKDFNNEADTPDNFQSRRPNTSFCFLDIRSPGLGDTAMYLCATSRDRGRGQGDTQYFGPGTRLTVL.

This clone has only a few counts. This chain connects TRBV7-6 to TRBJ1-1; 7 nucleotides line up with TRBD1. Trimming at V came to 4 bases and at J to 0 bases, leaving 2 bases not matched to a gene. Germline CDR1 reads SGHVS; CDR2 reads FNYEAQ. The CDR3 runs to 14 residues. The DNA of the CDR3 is TGTGCCAGCAGCTCCGGACAGGTGAACACTGAAGCTTTCTTT. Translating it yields CASSSGQVNTEAFF.

CDR3 in DNA: TGTGCCAGCAGTGAATTACCGGGACAGGAAAACACCGGGGAGCTGTTTTTT. This gives the protein CASSELPGQENTGELFF. This sequence joins TRBV6-1 and TRBJ2-2; TRBD1 agrees at 8 bases. CDR1 and CDR2 (germline): MNHNS, SASEGT. The ends lost 2 bases at V and 2 bases at J; junction bases unmatched: 7. The CDR3 contains 17 residues.

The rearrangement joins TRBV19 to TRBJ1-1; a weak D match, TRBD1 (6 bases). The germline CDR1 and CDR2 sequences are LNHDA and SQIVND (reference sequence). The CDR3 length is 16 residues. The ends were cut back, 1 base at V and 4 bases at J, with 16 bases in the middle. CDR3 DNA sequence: TGTGCCAGTAGTATAGGGATCAGGGGAGTAAGCACTGAAGCTTTCTTT. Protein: CASSIGIRGVSTEAFF.

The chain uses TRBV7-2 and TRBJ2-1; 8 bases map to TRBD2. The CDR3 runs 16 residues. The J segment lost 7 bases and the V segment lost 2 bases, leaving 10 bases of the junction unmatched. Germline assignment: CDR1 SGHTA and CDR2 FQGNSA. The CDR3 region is CASSLTSGGVWNEQFF. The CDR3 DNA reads TGTGCCAGCAGCTTAACCAGCGGGGGTGTTTGGAATGAGCAGTTCTTC.

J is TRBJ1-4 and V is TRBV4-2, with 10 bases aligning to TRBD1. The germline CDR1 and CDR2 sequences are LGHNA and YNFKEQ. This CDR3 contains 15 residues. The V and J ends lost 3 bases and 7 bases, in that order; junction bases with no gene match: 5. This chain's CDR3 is CASSHPDRGLEKLFF. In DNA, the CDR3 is TGTGCCAGCAGCCACCCCGACAGGGGGCTTGAAAAACTGTTTTTT.

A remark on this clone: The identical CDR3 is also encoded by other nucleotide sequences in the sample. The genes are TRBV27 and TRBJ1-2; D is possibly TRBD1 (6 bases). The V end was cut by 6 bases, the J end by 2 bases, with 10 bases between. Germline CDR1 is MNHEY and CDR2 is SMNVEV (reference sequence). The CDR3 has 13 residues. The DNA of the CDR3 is TGTGCCAGCAGCCTGACAGGAAACTATGGCTACACCTTC. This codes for CASSLTGNYGYTF.

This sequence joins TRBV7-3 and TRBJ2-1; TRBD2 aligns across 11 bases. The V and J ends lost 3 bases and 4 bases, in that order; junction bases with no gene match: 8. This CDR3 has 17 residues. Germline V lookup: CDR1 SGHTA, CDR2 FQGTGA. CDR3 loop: CASSFLTSGGLYNEQFF. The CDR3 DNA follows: TGTGCCAGCAGCTTTCTTACTAGCGGGGGCCTATACAATGAGCAGTTCTTC.

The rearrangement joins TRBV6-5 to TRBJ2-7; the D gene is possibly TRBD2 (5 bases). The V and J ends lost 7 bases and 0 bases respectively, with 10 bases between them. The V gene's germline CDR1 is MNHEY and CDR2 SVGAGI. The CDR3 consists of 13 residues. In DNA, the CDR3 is TGTGCCAGCAATCCAGGACTCTCCTACGAGCAGTACTTC. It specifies CASNPGLSYEQYF.

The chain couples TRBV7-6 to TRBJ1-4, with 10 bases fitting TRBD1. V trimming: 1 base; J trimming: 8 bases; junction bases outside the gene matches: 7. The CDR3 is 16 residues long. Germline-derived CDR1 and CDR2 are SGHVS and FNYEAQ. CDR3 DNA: TGTGCCAGCAGCTTAGGCTTAGGACAGGGGGGCGAAAAACTGTTTTTT. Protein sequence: CASSLGLGQGGEKLFF.

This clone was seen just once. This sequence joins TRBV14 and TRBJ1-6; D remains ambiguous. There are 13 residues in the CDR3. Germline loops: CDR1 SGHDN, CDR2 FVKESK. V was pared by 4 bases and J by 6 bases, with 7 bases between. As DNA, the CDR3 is TGTGCCAGCAGCCCCCGGGTTAATTCACCCCTCCACTTT. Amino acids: CASSPRVNSPLHF.

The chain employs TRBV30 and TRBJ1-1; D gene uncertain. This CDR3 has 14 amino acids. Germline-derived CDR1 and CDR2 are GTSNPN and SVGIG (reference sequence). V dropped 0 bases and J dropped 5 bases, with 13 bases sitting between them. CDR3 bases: TGTGCCTGGAGTGTAATCGGTTTGAGGACTGAAGCTTTCTTT. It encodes CAWSVIGLRTEAFF.

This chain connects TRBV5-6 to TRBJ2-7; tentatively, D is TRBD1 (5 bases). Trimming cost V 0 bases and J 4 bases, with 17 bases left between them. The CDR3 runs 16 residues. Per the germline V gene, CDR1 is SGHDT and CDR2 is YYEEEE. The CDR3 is CASSLALGQGLYEQYF. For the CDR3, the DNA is TGTGCCAGCAGCTTGGCTTTGGGGCAGGGTCTATACGAGCAGTACTTC.

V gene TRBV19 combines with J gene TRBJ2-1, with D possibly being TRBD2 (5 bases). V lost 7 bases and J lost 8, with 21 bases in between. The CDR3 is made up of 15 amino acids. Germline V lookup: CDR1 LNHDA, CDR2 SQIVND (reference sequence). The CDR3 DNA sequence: TGTGCCAGTATAGCAAGTGGGGAGCCGATTGATGAGCAGTTCTTC. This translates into CASIASGEPIDEQFF.

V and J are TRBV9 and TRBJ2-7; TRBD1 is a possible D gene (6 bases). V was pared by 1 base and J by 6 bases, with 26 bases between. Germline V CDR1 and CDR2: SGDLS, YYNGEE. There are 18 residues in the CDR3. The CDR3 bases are TGTGCCAGCAGCGTATCCGGGCTCGAGGTGGGGATAGGGGGCGAGCAGTACTTC. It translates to CASSVSGLEVGIGGEQYF.

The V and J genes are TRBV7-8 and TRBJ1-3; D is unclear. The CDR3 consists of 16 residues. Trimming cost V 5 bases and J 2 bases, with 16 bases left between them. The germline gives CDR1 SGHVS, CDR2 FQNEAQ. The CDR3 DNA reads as TGTGCCAGCAGCCCGCGGGCTCTATCCACTGGAAACACCATATATTTT. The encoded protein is CASSPRALSTGNTIYF.

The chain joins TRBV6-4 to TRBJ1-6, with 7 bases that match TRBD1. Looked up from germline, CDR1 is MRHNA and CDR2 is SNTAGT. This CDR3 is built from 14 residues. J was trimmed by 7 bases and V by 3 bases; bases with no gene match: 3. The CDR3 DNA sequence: TGTGCCAGCAGTGATCAGGGGGTGAATTCACCCCTCCACTTT. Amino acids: CASSDQGVNSPLHF.

Written as DNA, the CDR3 is TGTGCCTGGAGTCAGGGAATCACTGAAGCTTTCTTT. This encodes CAWSQGITEAFF. J is TRBJ1-1 and V is TRBV30, with D possibly being TRBD1 (5 bases). The germline gives CDR1 GTSNPN, CDR2 SVGIG (reference sequence). The CDR3 contains 12 residues. V lost 2 bases and J lost 4, with 8 bases in between.

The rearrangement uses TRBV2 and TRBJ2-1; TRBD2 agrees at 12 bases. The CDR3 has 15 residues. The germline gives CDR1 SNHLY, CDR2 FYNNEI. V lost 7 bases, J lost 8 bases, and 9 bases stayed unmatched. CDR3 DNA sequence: TGTGCCAGCATCCCACTAGCGGGGGGCCAGGATGAGCAGTTCTTC. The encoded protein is CASIPLAGGQDEQFF.

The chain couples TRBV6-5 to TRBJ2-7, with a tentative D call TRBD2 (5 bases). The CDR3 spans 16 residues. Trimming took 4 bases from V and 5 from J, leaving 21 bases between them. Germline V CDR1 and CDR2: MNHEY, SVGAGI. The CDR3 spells CASSLHPGSLENEQYF. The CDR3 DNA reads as TGTGCCAGCAGTTTACACCCGGGGAGCCTGGAAAACGAGCAGTACTTC.

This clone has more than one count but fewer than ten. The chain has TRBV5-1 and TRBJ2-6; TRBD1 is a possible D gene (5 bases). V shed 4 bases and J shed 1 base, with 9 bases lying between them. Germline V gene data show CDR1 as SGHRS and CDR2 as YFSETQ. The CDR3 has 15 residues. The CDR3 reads CASSPRQSGANVLTF. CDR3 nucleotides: TGCGCCAGCAGCCCGCGACAGTCTGGGGCCAACGTCCTGACTTTC.

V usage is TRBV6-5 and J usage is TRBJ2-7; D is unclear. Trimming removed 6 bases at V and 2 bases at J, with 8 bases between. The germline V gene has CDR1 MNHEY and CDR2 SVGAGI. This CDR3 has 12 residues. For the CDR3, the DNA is TGTGCCAGCAGCCGCCTAACCTACGAGCAGTACTTC. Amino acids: CASSRLTYEQYF.

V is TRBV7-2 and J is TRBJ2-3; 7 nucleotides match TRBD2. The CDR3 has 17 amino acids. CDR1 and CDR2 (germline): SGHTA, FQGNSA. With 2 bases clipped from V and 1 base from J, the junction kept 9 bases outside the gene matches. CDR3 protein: CASSLFPSRGGTDTQYF. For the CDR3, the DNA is TGTGCCAGCAGCTTATTTCCCTCACGGGGGGGCACAGATACGCAGTATTTT. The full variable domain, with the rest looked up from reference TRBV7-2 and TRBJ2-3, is GAGVSQSPSNKVTEKGKDVELRCDPISGHTALYWYRQSLGQGLEFLIYFQGNSAPDKSGLPSDRFSAERTGGSVSTLTIQRTQQEDSAVYLCASSLFPSRGGTDTQYFGPGTRLTVL.

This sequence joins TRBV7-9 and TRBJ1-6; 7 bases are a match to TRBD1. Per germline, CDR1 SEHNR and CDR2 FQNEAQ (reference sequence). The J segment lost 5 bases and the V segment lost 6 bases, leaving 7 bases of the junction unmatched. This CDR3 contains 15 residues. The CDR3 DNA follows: TGTGCCAGCAGAGATAAACAGGGGAATAATTCACCCCTCCACTTT. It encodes CASRDKQGNNSPLHF.

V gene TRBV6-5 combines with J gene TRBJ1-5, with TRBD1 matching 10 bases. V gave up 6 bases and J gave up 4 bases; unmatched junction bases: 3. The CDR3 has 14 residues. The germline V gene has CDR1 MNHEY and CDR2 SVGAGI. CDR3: CASREGQGNQPQHF. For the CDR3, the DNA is TGTGCCAGCAGGGAGGGACAGGGGAATCAGCCCCAGCATTTT.

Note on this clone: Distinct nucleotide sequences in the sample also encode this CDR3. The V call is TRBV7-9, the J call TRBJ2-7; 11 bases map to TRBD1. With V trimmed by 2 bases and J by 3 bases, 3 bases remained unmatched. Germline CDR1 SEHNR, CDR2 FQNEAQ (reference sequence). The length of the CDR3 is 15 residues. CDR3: CASSLPGQGVYEQYF. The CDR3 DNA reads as TGTGCCAGCAGCTTACCGGGACAGGGGGTCTACGAGCAGTACTTC.

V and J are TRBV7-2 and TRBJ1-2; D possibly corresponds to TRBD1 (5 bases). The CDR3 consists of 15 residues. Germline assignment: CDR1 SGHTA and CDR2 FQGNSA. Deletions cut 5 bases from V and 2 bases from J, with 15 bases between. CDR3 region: CASSPGVGGNYGYTF. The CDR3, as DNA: TGTGCCAGCAGCCCGGGGGTCGGGGGGAACTATGGCTACACCTTC.

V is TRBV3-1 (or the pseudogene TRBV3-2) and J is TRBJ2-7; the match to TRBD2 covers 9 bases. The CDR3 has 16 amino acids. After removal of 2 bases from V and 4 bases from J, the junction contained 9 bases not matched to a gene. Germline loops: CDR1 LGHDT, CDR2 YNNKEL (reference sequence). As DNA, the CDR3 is TGTGCCAGCAGCCAATCGTTCCTAGCGGGGAGATACGAGCAGTACTTC. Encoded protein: CASSQSFLAGRYEQYF.

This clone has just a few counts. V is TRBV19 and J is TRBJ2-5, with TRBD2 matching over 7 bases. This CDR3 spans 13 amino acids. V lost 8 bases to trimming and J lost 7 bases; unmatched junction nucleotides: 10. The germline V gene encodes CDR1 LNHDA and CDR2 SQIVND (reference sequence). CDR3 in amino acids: CASPGLTKWTQYF. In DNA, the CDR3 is TGTGCCAGTCCGGGACTAACTAAGTGGACCCAGTACTTC.